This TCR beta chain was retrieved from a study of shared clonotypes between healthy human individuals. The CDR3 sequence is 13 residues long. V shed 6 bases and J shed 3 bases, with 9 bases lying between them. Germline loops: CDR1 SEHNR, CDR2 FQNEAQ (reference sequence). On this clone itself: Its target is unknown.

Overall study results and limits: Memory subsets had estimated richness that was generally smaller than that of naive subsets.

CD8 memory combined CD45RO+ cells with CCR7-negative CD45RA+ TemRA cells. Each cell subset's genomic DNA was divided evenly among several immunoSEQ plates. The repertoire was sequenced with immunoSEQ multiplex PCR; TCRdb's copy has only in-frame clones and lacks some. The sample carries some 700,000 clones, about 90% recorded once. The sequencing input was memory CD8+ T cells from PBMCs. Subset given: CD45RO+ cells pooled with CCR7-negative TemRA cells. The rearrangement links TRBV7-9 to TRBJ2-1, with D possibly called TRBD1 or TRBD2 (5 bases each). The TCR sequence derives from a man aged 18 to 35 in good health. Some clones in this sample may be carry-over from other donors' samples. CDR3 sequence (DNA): TGTGCCAGCAGGAGGGACGACTACAATGAGCAGTTCTTC. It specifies CASRRDDYNEQFF.